The sequence of this T cell receptor (beta chain) was determined in a study of early T cells in non-severe SARS-CoV-2 infection. Looking at the study overall: Bulk RNA isolated from unsorted whole blood underwent sequencing; chains were not paired. Findings of the study overall: Private and CD4 specificities were missed by VDJdb matching, which favored anti-spike CD8 responses.

The table lists this clonotype with many counts. Its antigen is undetermined. Unique molecular identifier tags were affixed to discrete cDNA molecules. Via MiXCR, TCRdb re-called the 5' RACE reads, giving one row per CDR3 protein. The data show fewer than 25,000 distinct CDR3 sequences, with around 3.3% seen just once and around 5.5% held by the top ten. Sequencing was performed on whole blood. The sequence was obtained from an adult who was a healthcare worker with PCR-confirmed SARS-CoV-2 infection or an uninfected control (not recorded which).

This CDR3 is CASTDPRTGRYEQYF. The CDR3 DNA follows: TGTGCCAGCACCGACCCCCGGACAGGGCGCTACGAGCAGTACTTC. The rearrangement links TRBV7-8 to TRBJ2-7, with TRBD1 identical over 8 bases. V gave up 7 bases and J gave up 3 bases; unmatched junction bases: 11. Germline V gene data show CDR1 as SGHVS and CDR2 as FQNEAQ. This CDR3 is built from 15 residues.